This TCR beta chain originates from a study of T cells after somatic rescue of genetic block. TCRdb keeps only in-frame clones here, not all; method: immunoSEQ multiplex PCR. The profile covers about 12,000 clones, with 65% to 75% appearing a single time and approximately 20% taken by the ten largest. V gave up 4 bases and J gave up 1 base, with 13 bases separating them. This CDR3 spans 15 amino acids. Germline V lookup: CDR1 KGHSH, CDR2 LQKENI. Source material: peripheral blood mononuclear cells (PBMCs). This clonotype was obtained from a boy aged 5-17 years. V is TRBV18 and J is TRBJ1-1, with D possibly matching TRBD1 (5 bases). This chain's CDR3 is CASSLGPGGNTEAFF. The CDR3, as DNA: TGTGCCAGCTCACTTGGTCCCGGGGGGAACACTGAAGCTTTCTTT. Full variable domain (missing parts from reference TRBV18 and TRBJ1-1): NAGVMQNPRHLVRRRGQEARLRCSPMKGHSHVYWYRQLPEEGLKFMVYLQKENIIDESGMPKERFSAEFPKEGPSILRIQQVVRGDSAAYFCASSLGPGGNTEAFFGQGTRLTVV.